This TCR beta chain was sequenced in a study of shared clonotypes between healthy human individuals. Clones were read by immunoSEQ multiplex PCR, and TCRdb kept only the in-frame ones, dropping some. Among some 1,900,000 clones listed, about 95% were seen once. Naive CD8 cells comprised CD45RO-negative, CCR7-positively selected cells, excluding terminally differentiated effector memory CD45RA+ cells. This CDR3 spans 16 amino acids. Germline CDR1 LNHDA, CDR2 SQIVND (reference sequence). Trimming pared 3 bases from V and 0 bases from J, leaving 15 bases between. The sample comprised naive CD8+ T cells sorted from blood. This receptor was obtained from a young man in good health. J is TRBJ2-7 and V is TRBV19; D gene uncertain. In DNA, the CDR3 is TGTGCCAGTAGTATCACCGGGTCACGGCCCTCCTACGAGCAGTACTTC. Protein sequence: CASSITGSRPSYEQYF. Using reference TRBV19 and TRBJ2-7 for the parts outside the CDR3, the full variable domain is DGGITQSPKYLFRKEGQNVTLSCEQNLNHDAMYWYRQDPGQGLRLIYYSQIVNDFQKGDIAEGYSVSREKKESFPLTVTSAQKNPTAFYLCASSITGSRPSYEQYFGPGTRLTVT.